These T cell receptor beta chains were read from a single sample in a study of blood T cell repertoires in COVID-19. Data came from immunoSEQ multiplex PCR; TCRdb stores just in-frame clones and leaves some out. The sample consists of under 100,000 clones, roughly four fifths of them appearing once. Sequencing was carried out using peripheral blood. The receptors shown here come from a human donor in a cohort sampled during active COVID-19. Both conserved end residues are trimmed from each CDR3.

TRBV2,TRBJ1-2,ASSESRDYGYT
TRBV30,TRBJ1-5,AWSAGFNQPQH
TRBV11-2,TRBJ1-2,ASSLLRTIGDGYT
TRBV7-3,TRBJ2-1,ASSFSGGGEQF
TRBV7-9,TRBJ1-1,ASSLVTGGGLTEAF
TRBV2,TRBJ2-1,ASRSLAGGPRRSSYNEQF
TRBV5-1,TRBJ2-7,ASSLGGQSSSYEQY
TRBV5-1,TRBJ2-7,ASSLGSGLSYEQY
TRBV15,TRBJ1-5,ATSSSQGNQPQH
TRBV7-2,TRBJ1-6,ASSLVGFNSYNSPLH
TRBV5-1,TRBJ2-3,ASSRGDLTDTQY
TRBV6-1,TRBJ1-2,ASSEQGAALYGYT
TRBV7-7,TRBJ2-1,ASSLATGRNNEQF
TRBV18,TRBJ2-1,ASSAPSGGSYNEQF
TRBV28,TRBJ1-2,ASSLSQGARGYT
TRBV18,TRBJ1-1,ASSPSENTEAF
TRBV27,TRBJ1-2,ASSNGTGGYGYT
TRBV14,TRBJ2-7,ASRAGGYEQY
TRBV10-3,TRBJ1-2,AISAIRDSNYGYT
TRBV4-2,TRBJ2-1,ASSQDFRAAGTREF
TRBV18,TRBJ2-6,ASSPGGGNSGANVLT
TRBV9,TRBJ2-5,ASSVLADPSGTQY
TRBV29-1,TRBJ1-5,SVRVGNQPQH
TRBV4-3,TRBJ2-1,ASSRVDRGTYNEQF
TRBV5-1,TRBJ2-5,ASSFYHSAETQY
TRBV12-3/TRBV12-4,TRBJ2-7,ASSLVPVEQY
TRBV23-1,TRBJ2-7,ASGYRGKSSYEQY
TRBV4-2,TRBJ1-5,ASSQDEHQPQH
TRBV5-1,TRBJ2-6,ASSWGPDSSGANVLT
TRBV5-1,TRBJ1-2,ASSLAYLITGANYGYT
TRBV7-9,TRBJ1-4,ASRKTGVVEKLF
TRBV30,TRBJ2-1,AWSSLVLGRGRSYNEQF
TRBV5-8,TRBJ2-2,ASSQWTTYTGELF
TRBV27,TRBJ2-3,ASSFDRGGTDTQY
TRBV5-6,TRBJ2-3,ASSLQGASKADTQY
TRBV18,TRBJ1-4,ASSPFVRGTNEKLF
TRBV18,TRBJ2-1,ASSPQAGGYNEQF
TRBV28,TRBJ1-2,ASSLVRGGYGYT
TRBV11-1,TRBJ2-5,ASSQLGAGTQY
TRBV5-1,TRBJ1-6,ASSLDQEFSPLH
TRBV7-6,TRBJ2-1,ASSRRTSGISYNEQF
TRBV14,TRBJ2-7,ASSLAGGTYEQY
TRBV15,TRBJ2-1,ATSRAGNDNEQF
TRBV28,TRBJ1-5,ASRLQGAGNQPQH
TRBV11-3,TRBJ2-7,ASSLGSGAGEQY
TRBV5-1,TRBJ2-7,ASRPGTGGDEQY
TRBV28,TRBJ1-4,ASSPDRGNEKLF
TRBV24-1,TRBJ2-5,ATGAAGMETQY
TRBV7-2,TRBJ1-1,ASSNLQGRGTEAF
TRBV27,TRBJ2-3,ASSFRLAGGGATDTQY